This T cell receptor beta chain emerged from a study of cytomegalovirus exposure and HLA in healthy donors. The PCR contained 60 Vbeta and 13 Jbeta primers. Original analysis: About 88 million unique TCR beta chains, around 11 million of them shared, were counted by a later analysis. Method: immunoSEQ multiplex PCR; TCRdb's copy keeps in-frame clones and lacks some. Clone size and V and J calls were adopted from that table, with D and trimming inferred from the DNA. The table shows a few hundred thousand clones, with over 75% occurring only once. Findings and caveats of the study: Specificity of three CMV-associated chains for CMV antigens was verified in vitro. In an earlier analysis, in under 700 donors, most V segments appeared productive either ~90% or ~30% of the time. In a later analysis, HLA-C alleles had the fewest associated TCRs, DRB1 alleles the most.

For this clone: The antigen is undetermined.

The CDR3 length is 21 residues. This sequence joins TRBV21-1 and TRBJ2-5; TRBD2 is the table's D call, not checked against the DNA. TRBV21-1 is an annotated pseudogene. The sample taken for sequencing was PBMCs. The sequence derives from a man between 18 and 29 years old in good health and CMV-seronegative. The DNA for the CDR3 is TGTGCCAGCAGCAACTCTCTATACCGACTAGCGGGAGGCCTCTACCAAGAGACCCAGTACTTC. Translation gives CASSNSLYRLAGGLYQETQYF.